Following are 23 T cell receptor beta chains from one sample sequenced in a study of shared clonotypes between healthy human individuals (dated by TCRdb to the early 2020s). Receptors were amplified or captured by the immunoSEQ multiplex PCR assay. Held by TCRdb, this immuneACCESS table contains in-frame sequences only and omits some clones. Under half of the omission traces to an unresolved V gene where checked; the cause of the rest is unknown. The table for this sample lists millions of clones; more than 90% of them were counted only once. The top ten clonotypes cover over 0.12% of the sample. Material for sequencing was naive CD4+ T cells sorted from blood. The sample's cell subset or site label, decoded: CD45RA+ positively selected. The receptors derive from a man between 18 and 29 years old in good health.

To note about this clone: Additional DNA sequences in this sample encode the identical CDR3. V and J are TRBV6-5 and TRBJ2-5; tentative D call: TRBD2 (6 bases). The CDR3 has 13 amino acids. CDR1 and CDR2 (germline): MNHEY, SVGAGI. The V gene lost 2 bases and the J gene lost 5 bases, with 9 bases spanning the gap. This CDR3 is CASSYPGGETQYF. The CDR3 region has the DNA TGTGCCAGCAGTTACCCTGGAGGGGAGACCCAGTACTTC.

The rearrangement links TRBV30 to TRBJ2-5; 13 bases fit TRBD2. This CDR3 has 15 amino acids. The germline CDR1 and CDR2 sequences are GTSNPN and SVGIG (reference sequence). V dropped 0 bases and J dropped 5; count of bases not matched to a gene: 3. CDR3 loop: CAWSVGTSGAETQYF. The CDR3 coding sequence is TGTGCCTGGAGTGTCGGGACTAGCGGGGCGGAGACCCAGTACTTC.

The rearrangement joins TRBV19 to TRBJ1-5; D might be TRBD1 (6 bases). Germline CDR1 and CDR2: LNHDA and SQIVND (reference sequence). V shed 7 bases and J shed 6 bases, with 16 bases lying between them. The CDR3 totals 14 residues. The CDR3 sequence: CASNNLTGFQPQHF. DNA for the CDR3: TGTGCCAGTAACAACCTAACAGGGTTTCAGCCCCAGCATTTT.

In DNA form, the CDR3 reads TGCAGCGTTGAAGACAGACACCGCTCTGGAAACACCATATATTTT. The encoded protein is CSVEDRHRSGNTIYF. This rearrangement joins TRBV29-1 to TRBJ1-3; D is undetermined. Germline assignment: CDR1 SQVTM and CDR2 ANQGSEA. Between the trimmed V and J ends, which lost 0 bases and 0 bases, there was a span of 9 bases. This CDR3 has 15 amino acids.

The chain recombines TRBV5-6 with TRBJ1-2, with D unclear. V was trimmed by 4 bases and J by 6 bases, leaving 7 bases between them. Germline loops: CDR1 SGHDT, CDR2 YYEEEE. This CDR3 has 11 amino acids. This CDR3 reads CASSAIDGYTF. The CDR3 DNA is TGTGCCAGCAGCGCAATAGATGGCTACACCTTC.

In its sample, this clone was seen a few times. This specimen includes other DNA sequences encoding the same CDR3. The chain links TRBV5-1 to TRBJ2-3; 14 positions match TRBD2. After removal of 3 bases from V and 3 bases from J, the junction contained 3 bases not matched to a gene. The CDR3 consists of 16 residues. CDR1 is SGHRS, CDR2 YFSETQ, per germline. The CDR3 loop reads CASSWGTSGSTDTQYF. CDR3 nucleotide sequence: TGCGCCAGCAGCTGGGGGACTAGCGGGAGTACAGATACGCAGTATTTT.

CDR3 in amino acids: CASGTRMGEKLFF. The CDR3 DNA is TGTGCCAGTGGGACAAGAATGGGTGAAAAACTGTTTTTT. The rearrangement uses TRBV6-1 and TRBJ1-4; TRBD1 is a possible D gene (6 bases). Trimming left V 9 bases short and J 7 bases short, with 15 bases between. CDR1 is MNHNS and CDR2 is SASEGT in the germline V gene. The CDR3 consists of 13 residues.

The J gene is TRBJ2-2, the V gene TRBV11-3; 8 bases agree with TRBD1. Looked up from germline, CDR1 is SGHNT and CDR2 is YENEEA. With 5 bases clipped from V and 7 bases from J, the junction kept 6 bases outside the gene matches. The CDR3 runs to 14 residues. CDR3 in amino acids: CASSPQGASGELFF. The CDR3 DNA is TGTGCCAGCAGCCCGCAGGGGGCTAGCGGGGAGCTGTTTTTT. Together with reference TRBV11-3 and TRBJ2-2, the CDR3 gives the full variable domain: EAGVVQSPRYKIIEKKQPVAFWCNPISGHNTLYWYLQNLGQGPELLIRYENEEAVDDSQLPKDRFSAERLKGVDSTLKIQPAELGDSAVYLCASSPQGASGELFFGEGSRLTVL.

This clone was observed once. The chain links TRBV6-5 to TRBJ1-2, with D tentatively TRBD1 (6 bases). Trimming shortened V by 6 bases and J by 3 bases, and 17 bases separated the two germline ends. The CDR3 consists of 15 residues. The germline gives CDR1 MNHEY, CDR2 SVGAGI. CDR3 nucleotide sequence: TGTGCCAGCAGCCGCTTGGGGACACGCGACTATGGCTACACCTTC. This codes for CASSRLGTRDYGYTF.

This chain joins TRBV9 and TRBJ2-5; 11 bases agree with TRBD2. CDR3 length: 18 amino acids. The V segment lost 1 base and the J segment 5 bases; nucleotides outside the gene matches: 13. Germline V gives CDR1 SGDLS, CDR2 YYNGEE. The CDR3 nucleotides read TGTGCCAGCAGCGTATCAACGGCTAGCGGGGGGTGGGCGGAGACCCAGTACTTC. It codes for CASSVSTASGGWAETQYF.

The chain uses TRBV11-2 and TRBJ2-6; no clear D gene. The germline CDR1 and CDR2 sequences are SGHAT and FQNNGV. V lost 1 base and J 3 bases, leaving 10 bases between the germline ends. The CDR3 has 16 amino acids. The CDR3 DNA reads TGTGCCAGCAGCTTAGGGATTACCAATGGGGCCAACGTCCTGACTTTC. Its protein is CASSLGITNGANVLTF.

A word on this clone: This sample also contains other DNA sequences that code for the same CDR3. The chain couples TRBV5-1 to TRBJ2-1; TRBD2 matches 9 bases. CDR1 SGHRS and CDR2 YFSETQ come from the germline V gene. V shed 1 base, J shed 4 bases, and the junction held 3 bases outside the gene matches. The CDR3 totals 15 residues. The DNA of the CDR3 is TGCGCCAGCAGCTTGTCCCTAGCGGGGTACAATGAGCAGTTCTTC. The encoded protein is CASSLSLAGYNEQFF. Supplemented by reference TRBV5-1 and TRBJ2-1, the full variable domain reads KAGVTQTPRYLIKTRGQQVTLSCSPISGHRSVSWYQQTPGQGLQFLFEYFSETQRNKGNFPGRFSGRQFSNSRSEMNVSTLELGDSALYLCASSLSLAGYNEQFFGPGTRLTVL.

V gene TRBV18 combines with J gene TRBJ2-1, with 9 bases aligning to TRBD1. CDR1 and CDR2 (germline): KGHSH, LQKENI. This CDR3 contains 15 residues. The J segment lost 6 bases and the V segment lost 7 bases, leaving 10 bases of the junction unmatched. The CDR3 protein is CASFRAGTGTNEQFF. The CDR3 region has the DNA TGTGCCAGCTTCAGAGCCGGGACAGGGACCAATGAGCAGTTCTTC.

The chain carries TRBV30 and TRBJ1-1; 7 bases agree with TRBD1. This CDR3 is 14 amino acids long. V was clipped by 4 bases and J by 3 bases; unmatched bases: 8. The germline V gene encodes CDR1 GTSNPN and CDR2 SVGIG (reference sequence). The CDR3 sequence is CAWTSGGGYTEAFF. CDR3 sequence (DNA): TGTGCCTGGACCTCAGGGGGAGGGTACACTGAAGCTTTCTTT.

The V call is TRBV15, the J call TRBJ1-6; 8 bases align to TRBD1. V shed 0 bases, J shed 10 bases, and the junction held 8 bases outside the gene matches. The CDR3 contains 16 residues. The germline V gene has CDR1 LNHNV and CDR2 YYDKDF (reference sequence). CDR3 region: CATSRDQGASRSPLHF. DNA for the CDR3: TGTGCCACCAGCAGAGATCAGGGGGCATCACGATCACCCCTCCACTTT.

V usage is TRBV18 and J usage is TRBJ1-1; D is uncertain. CDR3 length: 14 residues. CDR1 is KGHSH, CDR2 LQKENI, per germline. V was clipped by 3 bases and J by 1 base, with 9 bases between them. CDR3 coding DNA: TGTGCCAGCTCACCCGTGGACCAGAACACTGAAGCTTTCTTT. It specifies CASSPVDQNTEAFF.

In regard to this clone: The junction and the germline gene differ at one end; a read error may be behind it. V and J are TRBV5-1 and TRBJ2-7; 7 nucleotides match TRBD1. CDR3 size: 16 residues. CDR1 is SGHRS, CDR2 YFSETQ, per germline. The CDR3 loop reads CASSLSSGQSLYEQYF. The CDR3 nucleotides are TGTGCCAGCAGCTTGTCATCGGGACAGTCCCTTTACGAGCAGTACTTC.

The chain recombines TRBV2 with TRBJ1-3; TRBD1 is a possible D gene (5 bases). The CDR3 contains 14 residues. The germline gives CDR1 SNHLY, CDR2 FYNNEI. With 6 bases removed from V and 4 bases from J, the gap between germline ends came to 13 bases. This chain's CDR3 is CASSNMGPGNTIYF. The CDR3 DNA sequence: TGTGCCAGCAGCAACATGGGACCCGGAAACACCATATATTTT.

The chain combines TRBV18 with TRBJ2-5; 8 bases match TRBD2. Germline V lookup: CDR1 KGHSH, CDR2 LQKENI. The CDR3 is 14 residues long. The J segment lost 5 bases and the V segment lost 3 bases, leaving 5 bases of the junction unmatched. The CDR3 nucleotides read TGTGCCAGCTCACCGGGAGCGGGGGCGGAGACCCAGTACTTC. Its protein product is CASSPGAGAETQYF.

This clone turned up a few times. The chain is built from TRBV6-1 and TRBJ1-1, with a weak D call TRBD1 (6 bases). The CDR3 runs to 16 residues. Deletions cut 4 bases from V and 1 base from J, with 16 bases between. Germline V gives CDR1 MNHNS, CDR2 SASEGT. CDR3 sequence reads: CASSARGQTANTEAFF. The CDR3 bases are TGTGCCAGCAGTGCCAGAGGACAGACGGCGAACACTGAAGCTTTCTTT.

The table lists this clone with a few counts. The genes are TRBV2 and TRBJ1-2; D remains ambiguous. CDR1 is SNHLY, CDR2 FYNNEI, per germline. The V and J ends lost 6 bases and 0 bases respectively, with 14 bases between them. The CDR3 is 15 residues long. The CDR3 coding sequence is TGTGCCAGCAGGGCCGACCGAACGCCTAACTATGGCTACACCTTC. Encoded protein: CASRADRTPNYGYTF.

The V call is TRBV19, the J call TRBJ2-7; tentatively, D is TRBD1 or TRBD2 (6 bases each). Germline CDR1 and CDR2: LNHDA and SQIVND (reference sequence). The CDR3 length is 14 residues. V dropped 5 bases and J dropped 6 bases, with 17 bases sitting between them. CDR3 DNA sequence: TGTGCCAGTAGTGATCGGGGGCACGACTCCGAGCAGTACTTC. Amino acids: CASSDRGHDSEQYF.

The V call is TRBV7-9, the J call TRBJ1-1; D perhaps matches TRBD1 (6 bases). The germline V gene has CDR1 SEHNR and CDR2 FQNEAQ (reference sequence). The CDR3 covers 17 residues. The V gene lost 3 bases and the J gene lost 1 base, with 18 bases spanning the gap. The CDR3, as DNA: TGTGCCAGCAGCTTTCTACAGGGTCCGCTTAAGAACACTGAAGCTTTCTTT. It yields the protein CASSFLQGPLKNTEAFF.